Following are 20 T cell receptor beta chains from one sample sequenced in a study of yellow fever vaccine responses in identical twins. TCRdb ran MiXCR on the RT-PCR reads and lists one entry per CDR3 protein. Here the sample spans 13,000 to 15,000 distinct CDR3 sequences, about 88% being singletons. The sample in question was T cells from blood (PBMCs), unsorted or a sorted subset (not recorded which), obtained before or after yellow fever vaccination (not recorded which). These receptors came from a woman younger than 30 who received the yellow fever vaccine.

J is TRBJ2-1 and V is TRBV5-6, with D maybe TRBD2 (5 bases). Deletions cut 0 bases from V and 1 base from J, with 11 bases between. The CDR3 length is 16 residues. In germline, CDR1 is SGHDT, CDR2 YYEEEE. The chain's CDR3 is CASSLVEAGSYNEQFF. For the CDR3, the DNA is TGTGCCAGCAGCTTGGTCGAGGCGGGTTCCTACAATGAGCAGTTCTTC.

The CDR3 DNA is TGTGCCAGCAGCCGGACAAACCACAACACCGGGGAGCTGTTTTTT. Translated: CASSRTNHNTGELFF. The V call is TRBV7-6, the J call TRBJ2-2, with D possibly matching TRBD1 (5 bases). CDR3 length: 15 residues. CDR1 and CDR2 from the germline V gene are SGHVS and FNYEAQ. The V gene lost 5 bases and the J gene lost 2 bases, with 12 bases spanning the gap.

The chain joins TRBV20-1 to TRBJ2-3, with D possibly matching TRBD2 (6 bases). Germline V gene sequence: CDR1 DFQATT, CDR2 SNEGSKA (reference sequence). Trimming shortened V by 5 bases and J by 1 base, and 16 bases separated the two germline ends. The CDR3 loop spans 15 amino acids. The CDR3 region is CSARGRGMGTDTQYF. In DNA form, the CDR3 reads TGCAGTGCTCGAGGCCGGGGGATGGGCACAGATACGCAGTATTTT.

The V call is TRBV5-1, the J call TRBJ1-2, with a tentative D call TRBD1 (5 bases). This CDR3 spans 16 amino acids. Trimming stripped 1 base from V and 4 bases from J, with 17 bases between. Germline V gene data show CDR1 as SGHRS and CDR2 as YFSETQ. CDR3 nucleotides: TGCGCCAGCAGCTTGTTAGGCGCCGGGGCCTTCTATGGCTACACCTTC. Protein sequence: CASSLLGAGAFYGYTF.

The chain combines TRBV7-9 with TRBJ2-3; no clear D gene. The germline V gene encodes CDR1 SEHNR and CDR2 FQNEAQ (reference sequence). CDR3 length equals 12 residues. Trimming took off 2 bases at V and 4 bases at J, with 4 bases between the two ends. The CDR3 nucleotides read TGTGCCAGCAGCTTAATCTCAGATACGCAGTATTTT. Amino acids: CASSLISDTQYF. The full variable domain, rest sourced from reference TRBV7-9 and TRBJ2-3, is DTGVSQNPRHKITKRGQNVTFRCDPISEHNRLYWYRQTLGQGPEFLTYFQNEAQLEKSRLLSDRFSAERPKGSFSTLEIQRTEQGDSAMYLCASSLISDTQYFGPGTRLTVL.

Only a few counts were recorded for this clonotype. V usage is TRBV23-1 and J usage is TRBJ1-5; TRBD1 matches at 11 bases. TRBV23-1 is assigned to the ORF class and has an uncertain function. The V segment lost 7 bases and the J segment 4 bases; nucleotides outside the gene matches: 6. The CDR3 length is 15 residues. CDR3 sequence reads: CASTRGQGGNQPQHF. In nucleotides, the CDR3 is TGCGCCAGCACCCGGGGACAGGGGGGAAATCAGCCCCAGCATTTT.

The CDR3 DNA reads as TGTGCCAGCAGTCTTCTCGGGACTAGCGGGAGAGATGAGCAGTTCTTC. This gives the protein CASSLLGTSGRDEQFF. The rearrangement joins TRBV6-1 to TRBJ2-1; 14 nucleotides line up with TRBD2. V trimming: 5 bases; J trimming: 8 bases; junction bases outside the gene matches: 8. This CDR3 region has 16 residues. Germline CDR1 reads MNHNS; CDR2 reads SASEGT.

The CDR3 nucleotides are TGTGCCAGCAACAAAGCGGGAGCGTACAATGAGCAGTTCTTC. Residues: CASNKAGAYNEQFF. The J gene is TRBJ2-1, the V gene TRBV13, with TRBD2 matching over 8 bases. The V gene end was trimmed by 7 bases and the J gene end by 4 bases; junction bases not matched to a gene: 6. CDR3 length equals 14 residues. Per the germline V gene, CDR1 is PRHDT and CDR2 is FYEKMQ (reference sequence).

This clonotype was observed a few times. This sequence joins TRBV6-5 and TRBJ1-1; TRBD1 is a possible D gene (6 bases). The CDR3 contains 13 residues. Germline-derived CDR1 and CDR2 are MNHEY and SVGAGI. Trimming cost V 0 bases and J 4 bases, with 6 bases left between them. The CDR3: CASSYSRGTEAFF. CDR3 DNA sequence: TGTGCCAGCAGTTACTCCAGGGGCACTGAAGCTTTCTTT.

V and J are TRBV4-1 and TRBJ2-3, with a possible D match to TRBD2 (6 bases). Trimming cost V 5 bases and J 2 bases, with 17 bases left between them. CDR1 and CDR2 from the germline V gene are MGHRA and YSYEKL. The CDR3 is 16 amino acids. The CDR3 bases are TGCGCCAGCAGCACCCCCTCGCGGGAAGTCACAGATACGCAGTATTTT. Protein sequence: CASSTPSREVTDTQYF.

The chain carries TRBV10-1 and TRBJ1-2; a possible D gene is TRBD1 (6 bases). V was pared by 0 bases and J by 7 bases, with 12 bases between. Germline assignment: CDR1 WNHNN and CDR2 SYGVQD (reference sequence). The CDR3 consists of 14 residues. The CDR3 region has the DNA TGCGCCAGCAGTGAGTCTGCGGGGGGCCGTGGCTACACCTTC. Translation: CASSESAGGRGYTF.

The rearrangement uses TRBV10-3 and TRBJ1-2; the D is unclear. Trimming pared 5 bases from V and 5 bases from J, leaving 12 bases between. The germline gives CDR1 ENHRY, CDR2 SYGVKD. The CDR3 extends over 13 amino acids. The CDR3 loop reads CAISIEDGYGYTF. CDR3 sequence (DNA): TGTGCCATCAGTATCGAGGATGGTTATGGCTACACCTTC.

The chain couples TRBV9 to TRBJ1-2; D might be TRBD1 (5 bases). The CDR3 loop spans 15 amino acids. Trimming stripped 6 bases from V and 5 bases from J, with 20 bases between. The germline V gene encodes CDR1 SGDLS and CDR2 YYNGEE. The CDR3, as DNA: TGTGCCAGCACCTCGGGACTGGGGATTGAATATGGCTACACCTTC. This translates into CASTSGLGIEYGYTF.

V usage is TRBV2 and J usage is TRBJ1-1; D might be TRBD1 (5 bases). Per germline, CDR1 SNHLY and CDR2 FYNNEI. V was clipped by 8 bases and J by 9 bases, with 22 bases between them. This CDR3 has 14 amino acids. CDR3 bases: TGTGCCAGCCTTCCCTTTCAGGGCAATCGGAAAGCTTTCTTT. Its protein product is CASLPFQGNRKAFF.

The chain employs TRBV20-1 and TRBJ2-7, with D maybe TRBD1 (5 bases). Trimming cost V 6 bases and J 0 bases, with 12 bases left between them. Germline CDR1 DFQATT, CDR2 SNEGSKA (reference sequence). The CDR3 contains 13 residues. In nucleotides, the CDR3 is TGCAGTGCCCCTGGGGCCAGCTCCTACGAGCAGTACGTC. Protein product: CSAPGASSYEQYV.

The rearrangement uses TRBV18 and TRBJ1-1; no reliable D call. Germline V gene lookup returns CDR1 KGHSH and CDR2 LQKENI. Between the trimmed V and J ends, which lost 1 base and 3 bases, there was a span of 15 bases. The CDR3 runs to 16 residues. CDR3 coding DNA: TGTGCCAGCTCACCACTAATGTCAGGAGGGCACACTGAAGCTTTCTTT. It specifies CASSPLMSGGHTEAFF.

The chain carries TRBV10-3 and TRBJ2-1; D could derive from TRBD1 or TRBD2 (5 bases each). The CDR3 length is 16 residues. V shed 2 bases and J shed 9 bases, with 20 bases lying between them. Germline CDR1 ENHRY, CDR2 SYGVKD. CDR3 in DNA: TGTGCCATCAGTGAGGTTCGGGGCACTACGATTGCTGAGCAGTTCTTC. It encodes CAISEVRGTTIAEQFF.

This clonotype was recorded a few times. This sequence joins TRBV18 and TRBJ2-1; D is unclear. The CDR3 contains 15 residues. CDR1 KGHSH and CDR2 LQKENI come from the germline V gene. V shed 3 bases and J shed 0 bases, with 9 bases lying between them. Here the CDR3 reads CASSPMAASYNEQFF. The CDR3 DNA follows: TGTGCCAGCTCACCGATGGCAGCCTCCTACAATGAGCAGTTCTTC.

The chain uses TRBV11-3 and TRBJ2-7; tentative D call: TRBD2 (5 bases). Trimming stripped 5 bases from V and 3 bases from J, with 17 bases between. CDR3 length: 15 residues. The germline V gene has CDR1 SGHNT and CDR2 YENEEA. CDR3 coding DNA: TGTGCCAGCAGCCCCATAGTGGGAGTAATCTACGAGCAGTACTTC. It yields the protein CASSPIVGVIYEQYF.

The genes are TRBV12-3 or TRBV12-4 and TRBJ2-5; TRBD1 or TRBD2 may be the D gene (5 bases each). V was cut by 6 bases and J by 3 bases, with 8 bases left in between. The CDR3 sequence is 12 residues long. The CDR3, as DNA: TGTGCCAGCAGGGGACGGAAAGAGACCCAGTACTTC. Its translation: CASRGRKETQYF.